This TCR beta chain comes out of a study of cytomegalovirus exposure and HLA in healthy donors. Findings and limits, study-wide: TCR beta V- and J-gene trimming was later associated with a missense DCLRE1C variant. Accurate prediction of HLA-A and HLA-B alleles (for most subjects) was reportedly achieved from TCR beta sequences. Across donors, sequencing depth was assumed by presence/absence analyses to be roughly uniform. For cytomegalovirus status, the classifier reportedly gave diagnoses with high specificity and sensitivity.

This CDR3 contains 15 residues. V was shortened by 2 bases and J by 2 bases, with 11 bases between the two germline ends. Per the germline V gene, CDR1 is MGHDK and CDR2 is SYGVNS. The PCR made use of 60 Vbeta and 13 Jbeta primers. Data came from immunoSEQ multiplex PCR; TCRdb stores just in-frame clones and leaves some out. The sample includes more than 65,000 clones, 78% seen only once; the top ten take 5% to 7%. A note on this clone: Its antigen is still unknown.

This TCR was sampled from a man aged 18 to 35 in good health and CMV-seropositive. Sequences were obtained from PBMCs. The gene calls are TRBV25-1 and TRBJ2-3; D not certain. As DNA, the CDR3 is TGTGCCAGCAGTGAACAGGTCATTTTCACAGATACGCAGTATTTT. This sequence encodes CASSEQVIFTDTQYF.